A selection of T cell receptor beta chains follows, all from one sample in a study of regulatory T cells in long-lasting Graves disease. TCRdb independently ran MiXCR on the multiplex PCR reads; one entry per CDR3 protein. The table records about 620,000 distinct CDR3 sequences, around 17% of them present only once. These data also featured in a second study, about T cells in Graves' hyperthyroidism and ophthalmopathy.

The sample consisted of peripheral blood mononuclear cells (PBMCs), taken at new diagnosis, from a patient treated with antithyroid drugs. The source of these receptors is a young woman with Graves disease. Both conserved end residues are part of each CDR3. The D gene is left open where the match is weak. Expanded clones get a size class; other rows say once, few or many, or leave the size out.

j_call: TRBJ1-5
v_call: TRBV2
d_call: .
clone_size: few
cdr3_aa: CATQGRSNQPQHF
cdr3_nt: TGTGCCACCCAGGGACGGAGCAATCAGCCCCAGCATTTT

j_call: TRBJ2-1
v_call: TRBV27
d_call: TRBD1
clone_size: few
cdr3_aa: CASSLSGPTMGQDSYNEQFF
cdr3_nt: TGTGCCAGCAGTTTATCGGGCCCGACGATGGGACAGGACTCCTACAATGAGCAGTTCTTC

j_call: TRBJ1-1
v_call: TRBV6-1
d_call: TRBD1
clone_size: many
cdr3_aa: CASWGGGMNTEAFF
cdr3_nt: TGTGCCAGCTGGGGAGGGGGCATGAACACTGAAGCTTTCTTT

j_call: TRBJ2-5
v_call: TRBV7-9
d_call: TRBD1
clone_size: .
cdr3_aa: CASSAPGQGATQYF
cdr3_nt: TGTGCCAGCAGCGCTCCGGGACAGGGGGCGACCCAGTACTTC

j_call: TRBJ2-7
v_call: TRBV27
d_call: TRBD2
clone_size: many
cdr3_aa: CASSPGLAGDEQYF
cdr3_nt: TGTGCCAGCAGTCCGGGACTAGCGGGAGACGAGCAGTACTTC

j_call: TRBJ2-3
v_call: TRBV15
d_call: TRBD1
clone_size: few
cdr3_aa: CATSREGTGSLQF
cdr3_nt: TGTGCCACCAGCAGAGAGGGGACAGGGAGCCTCCAATTT

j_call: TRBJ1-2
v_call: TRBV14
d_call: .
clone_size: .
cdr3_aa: CASSQIGGAGGYTF
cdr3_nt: TGTGCCAGCAGCCAAATCGGGGGCGCGGGAGGCTACACCTTC

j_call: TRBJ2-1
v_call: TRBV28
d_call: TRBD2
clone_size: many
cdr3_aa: CASSLYALGRVQFF
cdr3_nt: TGTGCCAGCAGCCTTTATGCCCTTGGGAGGGTGCAGTTCTTC

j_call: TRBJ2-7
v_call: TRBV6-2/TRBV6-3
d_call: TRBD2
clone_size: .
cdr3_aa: CASSLGLAGDGEQYF
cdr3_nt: TGTGCCAGCAGTCTCGGACTAGCGGGAGATGGGGAGCAGTACTTC

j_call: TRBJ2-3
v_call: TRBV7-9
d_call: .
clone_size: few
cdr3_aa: CARGRRAADTQYF
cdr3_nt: TGTGCCAGGGGGCGCAGGGCTGCAGATACGCAGTATTTT

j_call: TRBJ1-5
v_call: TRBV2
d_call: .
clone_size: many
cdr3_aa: CASSQTDQPQHF
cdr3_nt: TGTGCCAGCAGTCAAACGGATCAGCCCCAGCATTTT

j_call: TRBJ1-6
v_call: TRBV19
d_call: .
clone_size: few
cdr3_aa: CASRATGAPLSPLHF
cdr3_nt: TGTGCCAGTAGGGCGACGGGGGCTCCTCTTTCACCCCTCCACTTT

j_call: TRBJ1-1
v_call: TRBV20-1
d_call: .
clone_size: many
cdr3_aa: CSARRGETEAFF
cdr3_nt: TGCAGTGCTCGGAGGGGGGAAACTGAAGCTTTCTTT

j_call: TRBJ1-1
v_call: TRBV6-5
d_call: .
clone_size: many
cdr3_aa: CASSYADTEAFF
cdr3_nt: TGTGCCAGCAGTTACGCGGACACTGAAGCTTTCTTT

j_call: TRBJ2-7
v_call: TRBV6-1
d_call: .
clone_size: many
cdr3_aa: CASSPQGEAYEQYF
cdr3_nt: TGTGCCAGCAGTCCTCAGGGGGAGGCCTACGAGCAGTACTTC

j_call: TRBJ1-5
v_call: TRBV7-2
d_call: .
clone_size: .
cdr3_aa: CASSLKGTMHF
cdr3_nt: TGTGCCAGCAGCTTAAAAGGGACGATGCATTTT

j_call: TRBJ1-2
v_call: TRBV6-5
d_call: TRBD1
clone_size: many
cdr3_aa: CASSYSDRVSGYTF
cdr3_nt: TGTGCCAGCAGTTACTCGGACAGGGTGAGCGGCTACACCTTC

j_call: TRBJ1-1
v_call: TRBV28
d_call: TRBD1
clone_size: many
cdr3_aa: CASSFGTDLGTEAFF
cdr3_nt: TGTGCCAGCAGTTTCGGGACAGACTTGGGCACTGAAGCTTTCTTT

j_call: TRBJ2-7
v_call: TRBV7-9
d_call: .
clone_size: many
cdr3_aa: CASSSTRDRQHEQYF
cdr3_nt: TGTGCCAGCAGCTCAACCCGGGACCGCCAACACGAGCAGTACTTC

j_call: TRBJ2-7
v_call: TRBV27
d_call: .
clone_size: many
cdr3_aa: CASSLSDGVGEQYF
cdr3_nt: TGTGCCAGCAGTTTATCCGACGGGGTAGGGGAGCAGTACTTC

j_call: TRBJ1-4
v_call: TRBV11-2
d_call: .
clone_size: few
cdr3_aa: CASSSGRGPNEKLFF
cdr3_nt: TGTGCCAGCAGCTCAGGACGGGGACCTAATGAAAAACTGTTTTTT

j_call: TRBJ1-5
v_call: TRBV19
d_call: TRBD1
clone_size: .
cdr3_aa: CASSLDRRSNQPQHF
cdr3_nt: TGTGCCAGTAGTTTGGACAGGCGGAGCAATCAGCCCCAGCATTTT

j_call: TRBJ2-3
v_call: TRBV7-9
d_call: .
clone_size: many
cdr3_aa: CASSLRLTSTDTQYF
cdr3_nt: TGTGCCAGCAGCTTAAGACTCACTAGCACAGATACGCAGTATTTT

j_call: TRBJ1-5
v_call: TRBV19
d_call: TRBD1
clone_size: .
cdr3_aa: CASSIRGQGISQPQHF
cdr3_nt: TGTGCCAGTAGTATAAGGGGACAGGGAATCAGTCAGCCCCAGCATTTT

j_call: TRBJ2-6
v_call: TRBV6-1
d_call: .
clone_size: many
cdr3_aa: CASATKSGANVLTF
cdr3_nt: TGTGCCAGCGCTACCAAATCTGGGGCCAACGTCCTGACTTTC

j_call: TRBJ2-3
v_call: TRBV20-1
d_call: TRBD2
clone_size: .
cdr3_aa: CSALAGGVTDTQYF
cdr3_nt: TGCAGTGCTTTAGCGGGAGGGGTCACAGATACGCAGTATTTT

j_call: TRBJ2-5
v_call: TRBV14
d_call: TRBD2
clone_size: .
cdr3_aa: CASSRTPSGRLRGETQYF
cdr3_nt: TGTGCCAGCAGCCGGACTCCTAGCGGGCGCTTGAGAGGAGAGACCCAGTACTTC

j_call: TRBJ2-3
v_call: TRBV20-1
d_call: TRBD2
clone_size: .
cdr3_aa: CSVSSLAVSTDTQYF
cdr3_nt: TGCAGTGTTTCATCCCTAGCGGTTAGCACAGATACGCAGTATTTT

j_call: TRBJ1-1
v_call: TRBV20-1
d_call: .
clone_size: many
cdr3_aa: CSARGVTGTGTEAFF
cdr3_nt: TGCAGTGCCCGGGGGGTTACAGGGACTGGCACTGAAGCTTTCTTT

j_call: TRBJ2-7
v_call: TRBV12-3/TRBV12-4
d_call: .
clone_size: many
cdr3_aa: CASSLGAGPYEQYF
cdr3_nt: TGTGCCAGCAGTTTGGGGGCAGGGCCCTACGAGCAGTACTTC

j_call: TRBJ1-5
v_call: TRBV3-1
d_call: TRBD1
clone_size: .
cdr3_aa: CASSVLGTGGQPQHF
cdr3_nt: TGTGCCAGCAGCGTTTTGGGGACAGGGGGCCAGCCCCAGCATTTT

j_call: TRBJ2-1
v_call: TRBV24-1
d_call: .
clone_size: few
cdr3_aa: CATSDRGQIGFNEQFF
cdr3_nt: TGTGCCACCAGTGATAGGGGACAAATAGGGTTCAATGAGCAGTTCTTC

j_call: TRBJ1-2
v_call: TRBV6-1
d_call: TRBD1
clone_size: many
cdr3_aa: CASRPRGGSGYTF
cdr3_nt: TGTGCCAGCAGGCCAAGAGGGGGCTCTGGCTACACCTTC

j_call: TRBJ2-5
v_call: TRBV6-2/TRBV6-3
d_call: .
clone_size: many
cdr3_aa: CASSWVETQYF
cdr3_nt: TGTGCCAGCAGTTGGGTAGAGACCCAGTACTTC

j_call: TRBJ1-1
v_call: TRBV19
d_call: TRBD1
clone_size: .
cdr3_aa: CASSYRGNLNTEAFF
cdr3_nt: TGTGCCTCGAGTTACAGGGGTAATCTGAACACTGAAGCTTTCTTT

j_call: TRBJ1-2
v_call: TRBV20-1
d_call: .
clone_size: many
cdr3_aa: CSARSSQLRYGYTF
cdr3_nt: TGCAGTGCTAGAAGTTCGCAGCTTCGATATGGCTACACCTTC

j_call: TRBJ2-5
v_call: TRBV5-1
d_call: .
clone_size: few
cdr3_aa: CASSFTPETQYF
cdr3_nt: TGCGCCAGCAGCTTCACGCCAGAGACCCAGTACTTC

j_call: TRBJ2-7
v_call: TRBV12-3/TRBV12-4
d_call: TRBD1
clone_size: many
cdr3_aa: CASSSVGQGTYEQYF
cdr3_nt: TGTGCCAGCAGCTCAGTAGGACAGGGAACTTACGAGCAGTACTTC

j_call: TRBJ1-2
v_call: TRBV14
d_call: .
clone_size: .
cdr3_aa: CASSQDWDGSYTF
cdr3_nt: TGTGCCAGCAGCCAAGATTGGGACGGGTCCTACACCTTC

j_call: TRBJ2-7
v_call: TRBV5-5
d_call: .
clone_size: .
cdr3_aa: CASSFTRGSSYEQYF
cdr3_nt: TGTGCCAGCAGCTTTACGAGGGGATCCTCCTACGAGCAGTACTTC

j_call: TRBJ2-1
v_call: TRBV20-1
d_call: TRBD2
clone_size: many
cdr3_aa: CSARDLSAGGGNEQFF
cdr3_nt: TGCAGTGCTAGAGATCTTTCGGCGGGAGGTGGCAATGAGCAGTTCTTC

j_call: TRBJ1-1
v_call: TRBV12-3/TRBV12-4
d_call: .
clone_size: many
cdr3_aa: CASSLEALRNTEAFF
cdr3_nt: TGTGCCAGCAGTTTAGAGGCCTTAAGGAACACTGAAGCTTTCTTT

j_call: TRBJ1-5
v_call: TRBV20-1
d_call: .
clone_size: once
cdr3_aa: CSASLILSEANQPQHF
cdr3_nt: TGCAGTGCTAGCTTGATCCTTTCCGAGGCAAATCAGCCCCAGCATTTT

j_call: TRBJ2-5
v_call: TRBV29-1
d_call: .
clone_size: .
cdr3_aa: CSVRGGWAWLGETQYF
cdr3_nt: TGCAGCGTTCGGGGCGGATGGGCCTGGTTGGGAGAGACCCAGTACTTC

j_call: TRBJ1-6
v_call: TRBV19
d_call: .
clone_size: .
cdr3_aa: CASSIGGSQGSPLHF
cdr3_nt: TGTGCCAGTAGTATAGGGGGCAGCCAAGGCTCACCCCTCCACTTT

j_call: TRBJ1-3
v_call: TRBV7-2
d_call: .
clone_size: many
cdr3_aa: CASSLIPGPISGNTIYF
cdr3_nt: TGTGCCAGCAGCTTAATCCCGGGGCCGATCTCTGGAAACACCATATATTTT

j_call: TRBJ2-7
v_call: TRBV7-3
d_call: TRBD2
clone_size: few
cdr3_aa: CASSPGLAGDELYF
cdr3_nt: TGTGCCAGCAGCCCAGGACTAGCGGGCGACGAGCTGTACTTC

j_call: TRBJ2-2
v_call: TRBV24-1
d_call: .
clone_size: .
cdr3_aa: CATSDPGTTGELFF
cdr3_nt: TGTGCCACCAGTGACCCCGGGACCACCGGGGAGCTGTTTTTT

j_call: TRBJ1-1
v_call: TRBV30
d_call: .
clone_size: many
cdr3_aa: CACTGLVNTEAFF
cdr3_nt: TGTGCCTGTACAGGGTTGGTGAACACTGAAGCTTTCTTT

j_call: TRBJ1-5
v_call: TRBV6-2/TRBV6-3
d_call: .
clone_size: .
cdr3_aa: CASSLEGGRNQPQHF
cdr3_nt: TGTGCCAGCAGCCTGGAGGGGGGGAGGAATCAGCCCCAGCATTTT

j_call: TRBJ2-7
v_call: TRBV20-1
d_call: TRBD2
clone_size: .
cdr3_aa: CSARDPIAGGSYEQYF
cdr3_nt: TGCAGTGCTAGAGACCCGATAGCGGGAGGCTCCTACGAGCAGTACTTC

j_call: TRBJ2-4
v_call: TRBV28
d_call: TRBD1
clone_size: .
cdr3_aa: CASSRIGQGVDIQYF
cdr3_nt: TGTGCCAGCAGTCGGATTGGACAGGGCGTAGACATTCAGTACTTC

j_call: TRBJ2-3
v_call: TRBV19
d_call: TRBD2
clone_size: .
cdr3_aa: CASRRTLLLAGGTDTQYF
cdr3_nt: TGTGCCAGTAGAAGAACCCTCCTACTAGCGGGAGGGACAGATACGCAGTATTTT